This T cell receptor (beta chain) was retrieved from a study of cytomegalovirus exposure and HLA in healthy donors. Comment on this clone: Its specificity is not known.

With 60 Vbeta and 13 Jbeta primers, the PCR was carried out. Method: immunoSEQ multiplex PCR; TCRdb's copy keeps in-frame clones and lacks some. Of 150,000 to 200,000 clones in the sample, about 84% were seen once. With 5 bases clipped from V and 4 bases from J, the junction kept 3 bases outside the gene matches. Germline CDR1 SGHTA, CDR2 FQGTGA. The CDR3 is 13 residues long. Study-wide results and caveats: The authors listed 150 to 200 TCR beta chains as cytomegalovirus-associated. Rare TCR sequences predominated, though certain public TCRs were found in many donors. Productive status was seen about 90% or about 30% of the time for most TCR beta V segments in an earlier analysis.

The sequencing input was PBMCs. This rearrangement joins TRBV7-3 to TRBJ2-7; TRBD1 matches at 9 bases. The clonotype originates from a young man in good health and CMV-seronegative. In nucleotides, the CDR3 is TGTGCCAGCAGCCCGGGACAGGGTTACGAGCAGTACTTC. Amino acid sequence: CASSPGQGYEQYF.